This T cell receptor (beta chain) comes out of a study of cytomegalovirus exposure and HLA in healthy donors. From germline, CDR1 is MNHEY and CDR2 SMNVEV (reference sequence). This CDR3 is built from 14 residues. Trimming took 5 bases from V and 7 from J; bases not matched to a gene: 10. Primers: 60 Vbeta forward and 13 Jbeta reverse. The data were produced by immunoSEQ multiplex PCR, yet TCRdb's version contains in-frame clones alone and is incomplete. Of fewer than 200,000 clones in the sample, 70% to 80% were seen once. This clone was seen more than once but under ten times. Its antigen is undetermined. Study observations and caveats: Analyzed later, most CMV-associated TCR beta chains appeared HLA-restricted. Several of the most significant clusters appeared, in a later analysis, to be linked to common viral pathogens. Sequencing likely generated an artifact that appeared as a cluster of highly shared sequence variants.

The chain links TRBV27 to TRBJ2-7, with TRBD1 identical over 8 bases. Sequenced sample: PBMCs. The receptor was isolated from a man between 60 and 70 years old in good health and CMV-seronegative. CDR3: CASSPGQGPREQYF. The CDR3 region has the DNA TGTGCCAGCAGTCCTGGACAGGGTCCCAGGGAGCAGTACTTC.